This T cell receptor beta chain is drawn from a study of neurological immune-mediated disorders. Study findings and constraints: HTLV-1-associated myelopathy led in TCR clonal expansion, while multiple sclerosis ranked lowest, below healthy controls. The multiple sclerosis repertoire cluster had no association with any clinical or MRI feature.

TCRdb itself ran the 5' RACE reads through MiXCR, one entry per CDR3 protein. The sample holds 60,000 to 70,000 distinct CDR3 sequences; roughly 5.6% are singletons and the top ten take roughly 5.7%. The germline V gene encodes CDR1 SEHNR and CDR2 FQNEAQ (reference sequence). The trim removed 5 bases at V and 5 bases at J, leaving 8 bases unmatched. This CDR3 has 15 amino acids. This clonotype was counted at least ten times. The antigen is unknown. This clonotype was sampled from a human donor with multiple sclerosis. The donor label of this sample is uncertain. The chain has TRBV7-9 and TRBJ2-2; 7 positions match TRBD2. Material for sequencing was PBMCs. As DNA, the CDR3 is TGTGCCAGCAGCCTTCGGGACTATCAAACCGGGGAGCTGTTTTTT. As protein: CASSLRDYQTGELFF. The variable domain in full, with the rest retrieved from reference TRBV7-9 and TRBJ2-2, is DTGVSQNPRHKITKRGQNVTFRCDPISEHNRLYWYRQTLGQGPEFLTYFQNEAQLEKSRLLSDRFSAERPKGSFSTLEIQRTEQGDSAMYLCASSLRDYQTGELFFGEGSRLTVL.